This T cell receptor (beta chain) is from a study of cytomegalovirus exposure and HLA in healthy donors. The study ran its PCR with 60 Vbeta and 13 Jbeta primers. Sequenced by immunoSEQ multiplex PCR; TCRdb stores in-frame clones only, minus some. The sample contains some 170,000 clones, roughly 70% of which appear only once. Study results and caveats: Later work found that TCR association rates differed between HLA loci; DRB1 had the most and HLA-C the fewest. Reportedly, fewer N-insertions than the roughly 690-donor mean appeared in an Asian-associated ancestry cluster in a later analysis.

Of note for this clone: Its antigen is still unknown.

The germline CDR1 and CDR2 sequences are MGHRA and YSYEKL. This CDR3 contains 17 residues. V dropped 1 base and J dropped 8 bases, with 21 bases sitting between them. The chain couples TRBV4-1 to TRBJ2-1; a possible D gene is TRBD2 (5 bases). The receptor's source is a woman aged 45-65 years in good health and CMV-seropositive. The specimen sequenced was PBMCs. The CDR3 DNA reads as TGCGCCAGCAGCCAAGGGGGTTTTGAGGGATCGAGCTATGAGCAGTTCTTC. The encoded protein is CASSQGGFEGSSYEQFF.